The sequence of this TCR beta chain was determined in a study of cytomegalovirus exposure and HLA in healthy donors. Study results and caveats: What a later analysis showed was that several of the most significant clusters appeared linked to common viral pathogens. What a later analysis reportedly showed was that an Asian-associated ancestry cluster had fewer N-insertions than the approximately 670-donor mean.

V lost 4 bases, J lost 0 bases, and 12 bases lay in between. Germline values: CDR1 MDHEN, CDR2 SYDVKM. The length of the CDR3 is 15 residues. As to this clone: Its antigen is unidentified.

The study ran its PCR with 60 Vbeta and 13 Jbeta primers. Only in-frame clones appear in the TCRdb table, and some are missing; sequencing was by immunoSEQ multiplex PCR. The sample shows about 120,000 clones, over 65% of them seen only once. The chain carries TRBV28 and TRBJ1-1; D gene unclear. The sample was PBMCs. The source of this sequence is a woman between 40 and 50 years old in good health and CMV-seronegative. CDR3: CASSSSGFLNTEAFF. As DNA, the CDR3 is TGTGCCAGCAGTTCGTCCGGGTTCCTGAACACTGAAGCTTTCTTT.